Listed below are T cell receptor beta chains from one sample, sequenced in a study of blood T cell repertoires in COVID-19. Profiled with immunoSEQ multiplex PCR; TCRdb holds only in-frame clones, not every one. This table holds hundreds of thousands of clones, 88% found once. The sample taken for sequencing was peripheral blood. The receptors originated from a young man with active or convalescent COVID-19. CDR3s include the opening cysteine and the closing phenylalanine or tryptophan. D genes are given only for firm matches. Part of the rows lack a size; the others show once, few, many or a class for expanded clones.

abundance	d_gene	v_gene	j_gene	CDR3nt	CDR3aa
few	TRBD1	TRBV14	TRBJ2-5	TGTGCCAGCAGCAAGCCGGGACAGGGTTGGGGGCAGACCCAGTACTTC	CASSKPGQGWGQTQYF
few	TRBD1	TRBV11-2	TRBJ1-5	TGTGCCAGCAGTGGAAGAGGGGGCCCCGGTGGCGGTCAGCCCCAGCATTTT	CASSGRGGPGGGQPQHF
.	.	TRBV11-2	TRBJ2-7	TGTGCCAGCAGCATATCCGGGACACAACACTACGAGCAGTACTTC	CASSISGTQHYEQYF
.	.	TRBV9	TRBJ2-2	TGTGCCAGCAGCCCTTGGGACACCAACACCGGGGAGCTGTTTTTT	CASSPWDTNTGELFF
.	.	TRBV19	TRBJ1-2	TGTGCCAGTAGTACCTCGGCGGAGAGCGGGGGCTACACCTTC	CASSTSAESGGYTF
.	TRBD1	TRBV24-1	TRBJ2-7	TGTGCCACTTCGACAGGGAATTCCTACGAGCAGTACTTC	CATSTGNSYEQYF
.	.	TRBV27	TRBJ2-4	TGTGCCAGCACCCCCCTCCCCGGGGGTTCCAAAAACATTCAGTACTTC	CASTPLPGGSKNIQYF
once	.	TRBV9	TRBJ2-1	TGTGCCAGCAGCGTAGGGGCATCGTGGAATGAGCAGTTCTTC	CASSVGASWNEQFF
.	.	TRBV6-6	TRBJ1-4	TGTGCCAGCAGTCGCCTTCGAGGAGAGAGTGAAAAACTGTTTTTT	CASSRLRGESEKLFF
.	.	TRBV2	TRBJ2-3	TGTGCCAGCCGGGAGAACACAGATACGCAGTATTTT	CASRENTDTQYF
.	.	TRBV29-1	TRBJ1-5	TGCAGCGTGGCTACTGGGGGGAGCAATCAGCCCCAGCATTTT	CSVATGGSNQPQHF
.	.	TRBV3-1/TRBV3-2	TRBJ2-3	TGTGCCAGCAGCCAATTGTCGCAGGGGAGCGCAGATACGCAGTATTTT	CASSQLSQGSADTQYF
.	.	TRBV2	TRBJ1-2	TGTGCCAGCAATGGGGGTAGGGGGAGGGAGTATGGCTACACCTTC	CASNGGRGREYGYTF
.	.	TRBV29-1	TRBJ1-1	TGCAGCGTCATCTCAGGGGCAACTGAAGCTTTCTTT	CSVISGATEAFF
once	.	TRBV4-3	TRBJ2-1	TGCGCCAGCAGCCCTTGGCGGGAATACAATGAGCAGTTCTTC	CASSPWREYNEQFF
once	TRBD1	TRBV2	TRBJ2-5	TGTGCCAGCAGTGACAAGTGGCAGGGGGAGTACTTC	CASSDKWQGEYF
.	TRBD2	TRBV6-4	TRBJ2-1	TGTGCCAGCAGTGAAGAATCGAGCGGGGGGGGCTACAATGAGCAGTTCTTC	CASSEESSGGGYNEQFF
.	.	TRBV3-1/TRBV3-2	TRBJ2-1	TGTGCCAGCAGCCTACTTAGGGGTGAGCAGTTCTTC	CASSLLRGEQFF
once	TRBD1	TRBV6-5	TRBJ2-5	TGTGCCAGCAGGAAGGACAGGGTAGAGACCCAGTACTTC	CASRKDRVETQYF
.	.	TRBV5-3	TRBJ1-2	TGTGCCAGAAGCTTGGAGAGGCGGGGTTTAGTCTTC	CARSLERRGLVF
.	.	TRBV9	TRBJ1-2	TGTGCCAGTGGACGGTCGGGGTATGGCTACACCTTC	CASGRSGYGYTF
.	TRBD1	TRBV3-1/TRBV3-2	TRBJ1-1	TGTGCCAGCAGCCAAGAAGCAGGGGGCGGACTGGCTTTCTTT	CASSQEAGGGLAFF
.	.	TRBV7-6	TRBJ2-6	TGTGCCAGCAGCTCTGTCGACCCGGGGTCGGGGGCCAACGTCCTGACTTTC	CASSSVDPGSGANVLTF
.	.	TRBV7-9	TRBJ2-7	TGTGCCAGCAGCCTCGCCAGTCCCGAGCAGTACTTC	CASSLASPEQYF
.	.	TRBV9	TRBJ2-5	TGTGCCAGCAGCCCAAGGACTCCCCCTGGGACCCAGTACTTC	CASSPRTPPGTQYF
.	TRBD1	TRBV7-9	TRBJ1-2	TGTGCCAGCAGCCAGGGGACAGACACCTTC	CASSQGTDTF
once	.	TRBV10-3	TRBJ2-7	TGTGCCATCAGTGAGGGCGAGGAAGAGCAGTACTTC	CAISEGEEEQYF
.	.	TRBV10-3	TRBJ2-5	TGTGCCATCAAGGGGCTAACAGAGACCCAGTACTTC	CAIKGLTETQYF
.	TRBD1	TRBV7-2	TRBJ1-6	TGTGCCAGCAGCTTAGGGGACAGGGGTTATAATTCACCCCTCCACTTT	CASSLGDRGYNSPLHF
.	.	TRBV6-1	TRBJ1-5	TGTGCCAGCAGTGAAACCCGTCACAGGGGCAATCAGCCCCAGCATTTT	CASSETRHRGNQPQHF
.	TRBD1	TRBV25-1	TRBJ2-3	TGTGCCAGCAGTGAAAGACAGGGGGCATCAGATACGCAGTATTTT	CASSERQGASDTQYF
.	TRBD2	TRBV3-1/TRBV3-2	TRBJ2-2	TGTGCCAGCAGCCAACCAGCGGAGCGGGGGCCCGGGGAGCTGTTTTTT	CASSQPAERGPGELFF
.	.	TRBV29-1	TRBJ2-7	TGCAGCGTTGTTCGCCTGGAGGGCTCCTACGAGCAGTACTTC	CSVVRLEGSYEQYF
.	.	TRBV27	TRBJ2-7	TGTGCCAGCAGTTCTTCTTGGACAGACGAGCAGTACTTC	CASSSSWTDEQYF
.	.	TRBV20-1	TRBJ2-5	TGCAGTGCTACCTACCAAGAGACCCAGTACTTC	CSATYQETQYF
.	.	TRBV7-2	TRBJ1-6	TGTGCCAGCAGCCTGTATAATTCACCCCTCCACTTT	CASSLYNSPLHF
.	TRBD1	TRBV5-1	TRBJ1-2	TGCGCCAGCAGTCGGACAGGGGGCCAGGGCTACACCTTC	CASSRTGGQGYTF
.	.	TRBV7-2	TRBJ1-2	TGTGCCAGCAGCTCCAGACAATATGGCTACACCTTC	CASSSRQYGYTF
.	.	TRBV29-1	TRBJ1-2	TGCAGCGTTGGGGGGACAACTTATGGCTACACCTTC	CSVGGTTYGYTF
.	TRBD1	TRBV9	TRBJ2-3	TGTGCCAGCAGCGTCTCCGGGACAGGGAGAGATACGCAGTATTTT	CASSVSGTGRDTQYF
.	.	TRBV6-5	TRBJ1-6	TGTGCCAGCGGACGGACCGGGGATTCACCCCTCCACTTT	CASGRTGDSPLHF
.	.	TRBV13	TRBJ1-2	TGTGCCAGCAGCCCCCCAACTAACTATGGCTACACCTTC	CASSPPTNYGYTF
.	.	TRBV18	TRBJ1-1	TGTGCCAGCTCACCACCCATGAACACTGAAGCTTTCTTT	CASSPPMNTEAFF
.	TRBD1	TRBV29-1	TRBJ2-7	TGCAGCGCTGGGACAGGGGGCCCCTCGACGGGCGAGCAGTACTTC	CSAGTGGPSTGEQYF
.	.	TRBV10-3	TRBJ1-1	TGTGCCATCAGTGATGGGGCCCGCCTGAACACTGAAGCTTTCTTT	CAISDGARLNTEAFF
.	TRBD1	TRBV7-2	TRBJ1-2	TGTGCCAGCAGCCGGGACAGAACTAACTATGGCTACACCTTC	CASSRDRTNYGYTF
.	.	TRBV18	TRBJ1-1	TGTGCCAGCTCACCACGGCAGGGGGAAGCTTTCTTT	CASSPRQGEAFF
.	.	TRBV19	TRBJ1-5	TGTGCCAGTAGTGGAGGGGGGGGTTATAGCAATCAGCCCCAGCATTTT	CASSGGGGYSNQPQHF
.	.	TRBV2	TRBJ1-5	TGTGCCAGCAGTGAATCCGGGGGTAGCAATCAGCCCCAGCATTTT	CASSESGGSNQPQHF
.	.	TRBV3-1/TRBV3-2	TRBJ2-7	TGTGCCAGCAGCCAAGGCCCTAGGGAGCAGTACTTC	CASSQGPREQYF
.	TRBD1	TRBV9	TRBJ1-2	TGTGCCAGCACCCCCGGACAGGCTAACTATGGCTACACCTTC	CASTPGQANYGYTF
.	TRBD1	TRBV2	TRBJ1-4	TGTGCCAGCAGGGACAGGGGGTTTCTTGTGGATGAAAAACTGTTTTTT	CASRDRGFLVDEKLFF
.	TRBD1	TRBV3-1/TRBV3-2	TRBJ2-7	TGTGCCAGCAGTCGCTCCGGGACAGGGGGCCCCGAGCAGTACTTC	CASSRSGTGGPEQYF